Presented here are 14 T cell receptor beta chains from one specimen sequenced in a study of cytomegalovirus exposure and HLA in healthy donors (dated by TCRdb to the late 2010s). The method behind the library was the immunoSEQ multiplex PCR assay. The multiplex PCR relied on a mix of 60 forward primers for TCR Vbeta segments and 13 reverse primers for TCR Jbeta segments. This immuneACCESS table, as held by TCRdb, lists in-frame sequences with V and J called but not all clones. Of the missing ones, under half trace to an unresolved V gene in checked studies; the others have no known cause. In this sample the table shows 160,000 or so clones, less than 85% of which occur a single time. The ten largest clones capture about 4.6% of the sample. The specimen was PBMCs. The receptors derive from a man in his forties or fifties in good health and CMV-seronegative.

This sequence joins TRBV7-2 and TRBJ2-3, with 15 bases lining up with TRBD2. The CDR3 consists of 18 residues. V shed 0 bases and J 6 bases; nucleotides not matched to a gene: 7. Germline loops: CDR1 SGHTA, CDR2 FQGNSA. The CDR3: CASSLAGLAGGQGDTQYF. The CDR3 DNA reads as TGTGCCAGCAGCTTAGCCGGACTAGCGGGGGGGCAAGGTGATACGCAGTATTTT.

The V call is TRBV29-1, the J call TRBJ2-5; TRBD2 agrees at 13 bases. The CDR3 totals 13 residues. With 4 bases clipped from V and 4 bases from J, the junction kept 0 bases outside the gene matches. Looked up from germline, CDR1 is SQVTM and CDR2 is ANQGSEA. CDR3 loop: CSVGTSGGETQYF. CDR3 nucleotide sequence: TGCAGCGTTGGGACTAGCGGGGGAGAGACCCAGTACTTC.

A few counts support this clone. V and J are TRBV9 and TRBJ2-5, with 11 bases matching TRBD1. From germline, CDR1 is SGDLS and CDR2 YYNGEE. With V trimmed by 3 bases and J by 10 bases, 8 bases remained unmatched. The CDR3 length is 14 residues. In DNA, the CDR3 is TGTGCCAGCAGCGCCGGGACAGGGGGAGGGGGCCAGTACTTC. Translation gives CASSAGTGGGGQYF.

The rearrangement links TRBV4-2 to TRBJ2-7; 7 bases line up with TRBD2. This CDR3 has 15 amino acids. CDR1 is LGHNA, CDR2 YNFKEQ, per germline. Trimming at V came to 0 bases and at J to 0 bases, leaving 2 bases not matched to a gene. The CDR3 sequence is CASSQEGGVSYEQYF. CDR3 DNA: TGTGCCAGCAGCCAAGAGGGGGGGGTCTCCTACGAGCAGTACTTC.

The chain links TRBV27 to TRBJ2-7, with 8 positions matching TRBD1. The germline CDR1 and CDR2 sequences are MNHEY and SMNVEV (reference sequence). V lost 5 bases, J lost 3 bases, and 9 bases stayed unmatched. The CDR3 is 15 amino acids. The CDR3 here is CASSLSFGQGYEQYF. In DNA form, the CDR3 reads TGTGCCAGCAGTCTGTCTTTCGGACAGGGCTACGAGCAGTACTTC.

The rearrangement uses TRBV27 and TRBJ2-7, with 8 bases lining up with TRBD1. Germline values: CDR1 MNHEY, CDR2 SMNVEV (reference sequence). V lost 5 bases, J lost 3 bases, and 6 bases stayed unmatched. The CDR3 sequence is 14 residues long. The CDR3 loop is CASSTRTGYYEQYF. The CDR3 coding sequence is TGTGCCAGCAGTACCAGGACAGGGTACTACGAGCAGTACTTC.

CDR3 protein: CASSPSSGAEAFF. CDR3 bases: TGTGCCAGCAGCCCGTCTTCAGGGGCGGAAGCTTTCTTT. The V and J genes are TRBV11-3 and TRBJ1-1; possible D gene TRBD1, 6 bases. Germline values: CDR1 SGHNT, CDR2 YENEEA. The CDR3 has 13 residues. Trimming shortened V by 5 bases and J by 8 bases, and 15 bases separated the two germline ends. Together with reference TRBV11-3 and TRBJ1-1, the CDR3 gives the full variable domain: EAGVVQSPRYKIIEKKQPVAFWCNPISGHNTLYWYLQNLGQGPELLIRYENEEAVDDSQLPKDRFSAERLKGVDSTLKIQPAELGDSAVYLCASSPSSGAEAFFGQGTRLTVV.

V is TRBV7-9 and J is TRBJ2-7; maybe TRBD1 (6 bases). Between the trimmed V and J ends, which lost 2 bases and 5 bases, there was a span of 13 bases. Germline CDR1 and CDR2: SEHNR and FQNEAQ (reference sequence). This CDR3 spans 14 amino acids. The CDR3 spells CASSLQGPLDEQYF. In DNA form, the CDR3 reads TGTGCCAGCAGCTTACAGGGGCCCCTAGACGAGCAGTACTTC.

This clone has a single count. The J gene is TRBJ2-4, the V gene TRBV9, with a weak D call TRBD1 (6 bases). Trimming left V 5 bases short and J 7 bases short, with 19 bases between. CDR3 size: 15 residues. Germline values: CDR1 SGDLS, CDR2 YYNGEE. The CDR3 nucleotides read TGTGCCAGCAGTCCCCAGGGGACAAAAGGGAACATTCAGTACTTC. Residues: CASSPQGTKGNIQYF.

This clone was observed a single time. V and J are TRBV14 and TRBJ1-1, with D possibly being TRBD1 (5 bases). Trimming pared 1 base from V and 12 bases from J, leaving 15 bases between. The CDR3 spans 13 residues. CDR1 SGHDN and CDR2 FVKESK come from the germline V gene. CDR3 sequence reads: CASSQGGVGRPFF. The CDR3, as DNA: TGTGCCAGCAGCCAAGGGGGCGTAGGCCGGCCTTTCTTT. Full variable domain (missing parts from reference TRBV14 and TRBJ1-1): EAGVTQFPSHSVIEKGQTVTLRCDPISGHDNLYWYRRVMGKEIKFLLHFVKESKQDESGMPNNRFLAERTGGTYSTLKVQPAELEDSGVYFCASSQGGVGRPFFGQGTRLTVV.

This clone turned up a few times. V usage is TRBV6-1 and J usage is TRBJ2-2; D gene unclear. CDR3 size: 15 residues. In germline, CDR1 is MNHNS, CDR2 SASEGT. Trimming cost V 8 bases and J 2 bases, with 15 bases left between them. The CDR3: CASLPHSYNTGELFF. Written as DNA, the CDR3 is TGTGCCAGCCTACCCCACAGCTACAACACCGGGGAGCTGTTTTTT.

The gene calls are TRBV9 and TRBJ2-5; TRBD2 matches 16 bases. The V gene's germline CDR1 is SGDLS and CDR2 YYNGEE. With V trimmed by 2 bases and J by 1 base, 11 bases remained unmatched. The CDR3 runs to 20 residues. CDR3 in DNA: TGTGCCAGCAGCGTTGGGGGACTAGCGGGGGGGACTGCAACCCAAGAGACCCAGTACTTC. Amino acid sequence: CASSVGGLAGGTATQETQYF.

This chain joins TRBV27 and TRBJ1-4, with D maybe TRBD1 (5 bases). V was trimmed by 6 bases and J by 8 bases, leaving 13 bases between them. Germline CDR1 MNHEY, CDR2 SMNVEV (reference sequence). The CDR3 runs 13 residues. The CDR3 is CASSLGGDEKLFF. The CDR3 DNA follows: TGTGCCAGCAGCCTCGGGGGAGACGAAAAACTGTTTTTT.

V usage is TRBV6-6 and J usage is TRBJ1-2, with D unclear. Looked up from germline, CDR1 is MNHNY and CDR2 is SVGAGI (reference sequence). The CDR3 has 11 residues. With 7 bases removed from V and 9 bases from J, the gap between germline ends came to 12 bases. This chain's CDR3 is CASTPGCSYTF. CDR3 nucleotides: TGTGCCAGCACCCCCGGGTGTAGCTACACCTTC.